This TCR beta chain is from a study of T cell changes during pregnancy in multiple sclerosis. The CDR3 is 14 amino acids. Looked up from germline, CDR1 is MNHEY and CDR2 is SVGAGI. Unmatched junction bases numbered 6, after V lost 5 bases and J lost 2 bases. Sequencing used immunoSEQ multiplex PCR; TCRdb keeps in-frame clones, though not all of them. The sample holds around 26,000 clones, around 90% seen once. The rearrangement uses TRBV6-5 and TRBJ2-7, with TRBD1 matching 7 bases. The source of this sequence is a female donor in good health, enrolled as a control in a pregnancy study. The sequencing used CD4+ T cells from peripheral blood mononuclear cells, collected in the first trimester of pregnancy. The CDR3 nucleotides are TGTGCCAGCAGTCGACAGACAGGGCCCTACGAGCAGTACTTC. Encoded protein: CASSRQTGPYEQYF.